This passage covers 15 T cell receptor beta chains from one sample sequenced in a study of T-cell reconstitution after alpha-beta-depleted transplantation in children. This sample's TCRbeta library carried unique molecular identifier barcodes. TCRdb fed the PCR reads into MiXCR, producing one record per CDR3 protein. The repertoire holds about 420,000 distinct CDR3 sequences, with about a sixth as singletons. Sequencing was performed on PBMCs, mostly from graft donor cells, taken 360 days after TCRalphabeta/CD19-depleted stem cell transplant. The receptors were gathered from a boy under three years old who had a stem cell transplant for Wiskott-Aldrich syndrome, so the T cells may come from the graft donor.

V is TRBV6-2 or TRBV6-3 and J is TRBJ2-4; 10 nucleotides agree with TRBD2. V was pared by 2 bases and J by 9 bases, with 13 bases of the junction left unmatched. Germline loops: CDR1 MNHEY, CDR2 SVGEGT. This CDR3 has 17 residues. CDR3 bases: TGTGCCAGCAGTTACCTTCTAGCGGGAGACCGGGGGGGCATTCAGTACTTC. Its protein is CASSYLLAGDRGGIQYF.

This clonotype was counted between two and nine times. The chain is built from TRBV25-1 and TRBJ2-5; TRBD2 matches at 7 bases. This CDR3 is 14 amino acids long. The V gene's germline CDR1 is MGHDK and CDR2 SYGVNS. With 4 bases clipped from V and 3 bases from J, the junction kept 5 bases outside the gene matches. The CDR3 region is CASSVLGGKETQYF. CDR3 DNA: TGTGCCAGCAGTGTATTGGGGGGGAAAGAGACCCAGTACTTC.

This chain uses TRBV7-2 with TRBJ2-7; D may be TRBD1 (6 bases). V dropped 5 bases and J dropped 3 bases, with 17 bases sitting between them. The CDR3 is made up of 15 amino acids. Germline V CDR1 and CDR2: SGHTA, FQGNSA. CDR3 coding DNA: TGTGCCAGCAGCCCTCTGACAGGAACATACTACGAGCAGTACTTC. Its protein is CASSPLTGTYYEQYF.

This clonotype was counted only a few times. The V gene is TRBV12-3 or TRBV12-4, the J gene TRBJ2-7; possibly TRBD1 or TRBD2 for D (5 bases each). The CDR3 covers 16 residues. Deletions cut 5 bases from V and 1 base from J, with 18 bases between. CDR3 residues: CASSPRDPSWSYEQYF. In DNA form, the CDR3 reads TGTGCCAGCAGTCCCCGGGACCCCTCCTGGTCCTACGAGCAGTACTTC.

This clonotype was seen more than once but under ten times. V and J are TRBV5-1 and TRBJ2-2, with 7 positions matching TRBD1. The CDR3 contains 13 residues. Germline-derived CDR1 and CDR2 are SGHRS and YFSETQ. Trimming cost V 9 bases and J 6 bases; bases outside gene matches: 8. This chain's CDR3 is CATSDRAAGELFF. CDR3 in DNA: TGCGCCACCTCCGACAGGGCGGCCGGGGAGCTGTTTTTT.

This clonotype has a handful of counts. The chain links TRBV13 to TRBJ2-2; a possible D gene is TRBD1 (5 bases). Germline CDR1 reads PRHDT; CDR2 reads FYEKMQ (reference sequence). CDR3 length equals 15 residues. Trimming removed 4 bases from V and 0 bases from J, with 9 bases in between. The CDR3 sequence is CASSSGHPNTGELFF. CDR3 nucleotides: TGTGCCAGCAGCTCCGGACACCCGAACACCGGGGAGCTGTTTTTT.

This clonotype was counted many times. CDR3 nucleotide sequence: TGTGCCACCAGTGAACTATACACAGATACGCAGTATTTT. Protein product: CATSELYTDTQYF. The rearrangement uses TRBV24-1 and TRBJ2-3; D remains ambiguous. This CDR3 contains 13 residues. Trimming took 4 bases from V and 2 from J, leaving 6 bases between them. Germline values: CDR1 KGHDR, CDR2 SFDVKD.

This chain links TRBV20-1 with TRBJ2-7; D is uncertain. CDR3 length: 12 amino acids. With 5 bases removed from V and 3 bases from J, the gap between germline ends came to 11 bases. Germline V CDR1 and CDR2: DFQATT, SNEGSKA (reference sequence). CDR3 sequence reads: CSAHLQFYEQYF. The CDR3 DNA reads TGCAGTGCTCACCTACAGTTCTACGAGCAGTACTTC.

The sample holds a few counts of this clonotype. The chain recombines TRBV12-3 or TRBV12-4 with TRBJ2-7, with TRBD1 matching 7 bases. This CDR3 is 15 amino acids long. Trimming removed 5 bases from V and 2 bases from J; junction bases left unmatched: 9. The CDR3 DNA is TGTGCCAGCAGTCCCCGACAGGGTTGGGCCTACGAGCAGTACTTC. It specifies CASSPRQGWAYEQYF.

This clonotype turned up a few times. The chain uses TRBV5-5 and TRBJ2-1; D not certain. This CDR3 spans 14 amino acids. Trimming left V 0 bases short and J 8 bases short, with 12 bases between. Germline-derived CDR1 and CDR2 are SGHKS and YYEKEE (reference sequence). The CDR3 region has the DNA TGTGCCAGCAGCTTGGGGTGGGGTAAGGATGAGCAGTTCTTC. This encodes CASSLGWGKDEQFF. The variable domain in full, with the rest retrieved from reference TRBV5-5 and TRBJ2-1, is DAGVTQSPTHLIKTRGQQVTLRCSPISGHKSVSWYQQVLGQGPQFIFQYYEKEERGRGNFPDRFSARQFPNYSSELNVNALLLGDSALYLCASSLGWGKDEQFFGPGTRLTVL.

This clonotype appeared a few times. The chain has TRBV6-1 and TRBJ1-1, with a possible D match to TRBD1 (5 bases). CDR3 size: 13 residues. Trimming shortened V by 6 bases and J by 5 bases, and 13 bases separated the two germline ends. Germline values: CDR1 MNHNS, CDR2 SASEGT. CDR3 in DNA: TGTGCCAGCAGCCCGGGACCGGAAACTGAAGCTTTCTTT. Translating gives CASSPGPETEAFF.

Many counts were recorded for this clonotype. The genes are TRBV5-1 and TRBJ1-1; a possible D gene is TRBD1 (5 bases). V was shortened by 4 bases and J by 11 bases, with 21 bases between the two germline ends. The CDR3 consists of 14 residues. Germline lookup yields CDR1 SGHRS and CDR2 YFSETQ. CDR3 region: CASSRDSTSTRAFF. CDR3 nucleotides: TGCGCCAGCAGCCGTGACAGCACGTCAACGCGTGCTTTCTTT.

There are a few counts of this clonotype. The genes are TRBV5-1 and TRBJ1-1, with TRBD1 matching 7 bases. The CDR3 has 13 amino acids. Trimming removed 3 bases from V and 7 bases from J; junction bases left unmatched: 6. Germline CDR1 is SGHRS and CDR2 is YFSETQ. CDR3 loop: CASSSRGTVEAFF. CDR3 nucleotide sequence: TGCGCCAGCAGCTCAAGGGGGACAGTTGAAGCTTTCTTT.

In its sample, this clonotype was seen many times. This sequence joins TRBV18 and TRBJ2-2, with TRBD1 matching over 7 bases. Germline V gene lookup returns CDR1 KGHSH and CDR2 LQKENI. The CDR3 extends over 15 amino acids. The junction had 2 bases not matched to a gene; V was cut back by 0 bases and J by 4 bases. The CDR3 sequence is CASSPPRTGTGELFF. DNA of the CDR3: TGTGCCAGCTCACCACCCCGGACAGGCACCGGGGAGCTGTTTTTT.

This clonotype came up once. This sequence joins TRBV6-5 and TRBJ1-1, with D possibly TRBD1 on 6 matching bases. CDR1 is MNHEY and CDR2 is SVGAGI in the germline V gene. This CDR3 has 14 amino acids. The V gene lost 5 bases and the J gene lost 4 bases, with 14 bases spanning the gap. The CDR3: CASSLRQVSTEAFF. In DNA, the CDR3 is TGTGCCAGCAGTCTACGACAGGTCTCCACTGAAGCTTTCTTT.